This T cell receptor beta chain stems from a study of cytomegalovirus exposure and HLA in healthy donors (dated 2017 in TCRdb). Regarding the complete study: The roughly 670 repertoires of the first cohort and the approximately 110 validation repertoires were produced on the same platform, according to a later analysis. Besides the first cohort of 666 subjects, a separate validation cohort made up of 120 different subjects was used. To predict cytomegalovirus infection status, the study brought together high-throughput TCR immunosequencing, statistical association of individual TCRs with disease status, and machine learning. The study was designed to test whether signatures of past pathogen exposure could be identified by cataloging public T cell receptors. Study-wide findings and limitations: According to the authors, the approach could potentially be generalized to other disease states and immunological phenotypes. A later analysis had no HLA typing for the validation cohort, so co-occurrence there was scored across all 130 or so repertoires. While some public TCRs were present in many individuals, most TCR sequences turned up only very rarely across donors. In both the original and validation cohorts, the classifier was reported to diagnose cytomegalovirus status with high specificity and sensitivity. In the study, about 150 TCR beta chains were listed as associated with cytomegalovirus. Three of the identified cytomegalovirus-associated TCR beta chains were confirmed in vitro to be specific for cytomegalovirus antigens. Of the cluster scores, approximately 95% were above 0 in a later analysis, which found that TCRs clustered in the first cohort also tended to co-occur in the roughly 130 validation repertoires.

To note about this clone: Its antigen is currently not known. It has no much larger one-base neighbor in the sample; base qualities were not kept.

Library generation was performed with the immunoSEQ multiplex PCR assay. From the authors' description of their analysis: A statistical classification framework was built to diagnose cytomegalovirus status from the catalog of TCR beta chain sequences. Not all clones reach the TCRdb copy of this immuneACCESS table, which keeps in-frame sequences only. Checked studies attribute under half of the gap to unresolved V genes and leave the rest unexplained. That table supplies the V and J calls and clone size; D and trimming were determined from the DNA. This sample holds roughly 130,000 clones; 89% were observed only once. The top ten constitute 9% to 9.5% of the sample. Donors formed part of the validation cohort, which comprised some 120 subjects and was distinct from the first cohort of 550 to 850 subjects. CDR1 and CDR2 are drawn from the germline V gene (reference sequence): LNHDA, SQIVND. From the cysteine through the phenylalanine, the CDR3 covers 15 amino acids. Just the 45-base CDR3 DNA is kept, in frame starting at base 1. V ends up 5 bases short and J 3 bases short, with an unmatched junction base count of 8.

This clonotype was obtained from a woman under 30 in good health and CMV-seropositive. The sequencing input was PBMCs. The chain was built from TRBV19 and TRBJ2-7; the central 9 bases match TRBD1. The CDR3 amino acid sequence is: CASSPRTGVLYEQYF. The sequence in DNA is TGTGCCAGTAGTCCCAGGACAGGGGTCCTCTACGAGCAGTACTTC.